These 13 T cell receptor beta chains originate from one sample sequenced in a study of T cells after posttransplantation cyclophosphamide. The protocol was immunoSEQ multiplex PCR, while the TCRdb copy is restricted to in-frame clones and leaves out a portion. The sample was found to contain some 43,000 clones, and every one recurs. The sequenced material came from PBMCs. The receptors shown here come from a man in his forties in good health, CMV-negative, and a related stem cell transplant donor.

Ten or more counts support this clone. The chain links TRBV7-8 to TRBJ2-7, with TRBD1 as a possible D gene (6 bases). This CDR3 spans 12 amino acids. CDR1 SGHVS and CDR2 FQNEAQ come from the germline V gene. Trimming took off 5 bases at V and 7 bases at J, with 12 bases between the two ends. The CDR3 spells CASSPQGVEQYF. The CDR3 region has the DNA TGTGCCAGCAGCCCACAGGGAGTTGAGCAGTACTTC. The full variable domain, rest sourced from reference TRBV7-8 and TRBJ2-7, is GAGVSQSPRYKVAKRGQDVALRCDPISGHVSLFWYQQALGQGPEFLTYFQNEAQLDKSGLPSDRFFAERPEGSVSTLKIQRTQQEDSAVYLCASSPQGVEQYFGPGTRLTVT.

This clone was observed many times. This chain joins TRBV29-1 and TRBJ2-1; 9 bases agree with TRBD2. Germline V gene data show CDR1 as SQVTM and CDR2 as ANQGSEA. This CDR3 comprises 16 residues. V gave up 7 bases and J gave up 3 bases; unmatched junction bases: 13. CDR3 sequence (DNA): TGCAGCGCCATTATAATAGCGGGAGATTACTACAATGAGCAGTTCTTC. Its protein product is CSAIIIAGDYYNEQFF.

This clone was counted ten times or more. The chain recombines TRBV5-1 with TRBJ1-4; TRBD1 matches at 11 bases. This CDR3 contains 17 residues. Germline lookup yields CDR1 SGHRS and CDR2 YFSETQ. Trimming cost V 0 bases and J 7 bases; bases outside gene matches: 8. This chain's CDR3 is CASSLVGQGDGGEKLFF. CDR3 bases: TGCGCCAGCAGCTTGGTGGGACAGGGGGACGGGGGTGAAAAACTGTTTTTT.

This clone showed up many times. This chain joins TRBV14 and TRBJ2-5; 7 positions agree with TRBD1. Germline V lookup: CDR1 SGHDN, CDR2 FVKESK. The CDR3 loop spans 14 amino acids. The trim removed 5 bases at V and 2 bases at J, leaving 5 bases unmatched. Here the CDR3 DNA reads TGTGCCAGCAGCTTCGACAGGGTACAAGAGACCCAGTACTTC. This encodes CASSFDRVQETQYF.

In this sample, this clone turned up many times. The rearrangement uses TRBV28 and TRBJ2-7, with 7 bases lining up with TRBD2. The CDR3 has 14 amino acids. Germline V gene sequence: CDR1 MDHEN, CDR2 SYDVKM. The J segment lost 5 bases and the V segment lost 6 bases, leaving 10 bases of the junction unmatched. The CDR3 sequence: CASSSRTRRHEQYF. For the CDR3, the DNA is TGTGCCAGCAGCTCCCGGACTAGACGCCACGAGCAGTACTTC.

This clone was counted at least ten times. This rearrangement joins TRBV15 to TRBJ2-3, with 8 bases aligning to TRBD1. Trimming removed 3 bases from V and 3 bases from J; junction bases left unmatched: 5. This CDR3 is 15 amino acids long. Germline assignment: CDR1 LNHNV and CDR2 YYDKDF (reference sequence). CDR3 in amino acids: CATSSMTGETDTQYF. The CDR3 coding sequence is TGTGCCACCAGCAGCATGACAGGGGAGACAGATACGCAGTATTTT. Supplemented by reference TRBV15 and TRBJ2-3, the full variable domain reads DAMVIQNPRYQVTQFGKPVTLSCSQTLNHNVMYWYQQKSSQAPKLLFHYYDKDFNNEADTPDNFQSRRPNTSFCFLDIRSPGLGDTAMYLCATSSMTGETDTQYFGPGTRLTVL.

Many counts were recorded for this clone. The CDR3 here is CASSIMSGRALGNEQFF. The CDR3 bases are TGTGCCAGTAGTATAATGAGCGGGAGGGCCCTGGGGAATGAGCAGTTCTTC. The rearrangement joins TRBV19 to TRBJ2-1, with TRBD2 identical over 10 bases. Per the germline V gene, CDR1 is LNHDA and CDR2 is SQIVND (reference sequence). The CDR3 runs 17 residues. With 2 bases clipped from V and 7 bases from J, the junction kept 11 bases outside the gene matches.

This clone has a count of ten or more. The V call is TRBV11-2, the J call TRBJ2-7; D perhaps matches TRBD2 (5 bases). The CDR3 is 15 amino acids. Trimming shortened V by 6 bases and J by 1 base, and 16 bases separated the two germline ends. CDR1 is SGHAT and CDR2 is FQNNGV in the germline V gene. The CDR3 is CASSGRDLSSYEQYF. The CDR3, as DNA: TGTGCCAGCAGTGGCCGGGATCTATCTTCCTACGAGCAGTACTTC. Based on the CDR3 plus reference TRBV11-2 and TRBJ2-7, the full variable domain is EAGVAQSPRYKIIEKRQSVAFWCNPISGHATLYWYQQILGQGPKLLIQFQNNGVVDDSQLPKDRFSAERLKGVDSTLKIQPAKLEDSAVYLCASSGRDLSSYEQYFGPGTRLTVT.

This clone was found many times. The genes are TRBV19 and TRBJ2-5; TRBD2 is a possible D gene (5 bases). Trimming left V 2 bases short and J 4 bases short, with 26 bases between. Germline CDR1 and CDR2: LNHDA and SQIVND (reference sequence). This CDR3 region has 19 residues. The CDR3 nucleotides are TGTGCCAGTAGTATATCATTTTCGGGAAGTCTGATGGATCTAGAGACCCAGTACTTC. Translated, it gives CASSISFSGSLMDLETQYF. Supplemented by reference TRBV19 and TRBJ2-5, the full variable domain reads DGGITQSPKYLFRKEGQNVTLSCEQNLNHDAMYWYRQDPGQGLRLIYYSQIVNDFQKGDIAEGYSVSREKKESFPLTVTSAQKNPTAFYLCASSISFSGSLMDLETQYFGPGTRLLVL.

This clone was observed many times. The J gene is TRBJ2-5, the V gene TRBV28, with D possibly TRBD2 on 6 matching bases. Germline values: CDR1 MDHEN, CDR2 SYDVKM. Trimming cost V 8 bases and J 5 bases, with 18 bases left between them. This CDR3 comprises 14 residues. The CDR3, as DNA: TGTGCCAGCGGGCGGGACCGACAATTCGAGACCCAGTACTTC. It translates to CASGRDRQFETQYF. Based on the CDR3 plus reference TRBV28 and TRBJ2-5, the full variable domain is DVKVTQSSRYLVKRTGEKVFLECVQDMDHENMFWYRQDPGLGLRLIYFSYDVKMKEKGDIPEGYSVSREKKERFSLILESASTNQTSMYLCASGRDRQFETQYFGPGTRLLVL.

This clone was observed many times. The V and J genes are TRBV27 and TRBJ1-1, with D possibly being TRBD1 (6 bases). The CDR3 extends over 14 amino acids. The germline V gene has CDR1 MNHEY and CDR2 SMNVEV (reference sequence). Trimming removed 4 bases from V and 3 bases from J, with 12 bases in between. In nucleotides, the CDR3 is TGTGCCAGCAGTTCTTACAGGGCTGACACTGAAGCTTTCTTT. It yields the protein CASSSYRADTEAFF.

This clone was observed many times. CDR3 in DNA: TGCGCCAGCAGCCAACATCCAGGGGCAGAAGAGTACTTC. This translates into CASSQHPGAEEYF. The chain combines TRBV4-1 with TRBJ2-7, with D possibly TRBD1 on 6 matching bases. The CDR3 runs to 13 residues. CDR1 MGHRA and CDR2 YSYEKL come from the germline V gene. V was trimmed by 2 bases and J by 11 bases, leaving 16 bases between them.

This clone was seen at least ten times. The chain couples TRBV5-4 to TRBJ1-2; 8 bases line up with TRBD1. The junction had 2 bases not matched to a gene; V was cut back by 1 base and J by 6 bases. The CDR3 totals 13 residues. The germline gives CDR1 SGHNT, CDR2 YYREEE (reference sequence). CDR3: CASSLPGGDGYTF. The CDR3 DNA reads TGTGCCAGCAGCTTGCCAGGGGGCGATGGCTACACCTTC.